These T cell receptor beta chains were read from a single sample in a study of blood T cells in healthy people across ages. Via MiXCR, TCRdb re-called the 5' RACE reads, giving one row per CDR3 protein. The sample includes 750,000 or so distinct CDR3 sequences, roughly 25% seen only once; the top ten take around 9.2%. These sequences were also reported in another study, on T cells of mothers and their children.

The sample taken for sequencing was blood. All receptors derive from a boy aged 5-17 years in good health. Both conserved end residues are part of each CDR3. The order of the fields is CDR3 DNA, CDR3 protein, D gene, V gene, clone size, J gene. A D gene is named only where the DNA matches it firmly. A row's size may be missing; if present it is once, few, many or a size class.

TGTGCCAGCAGAAGGGAGGGATCTAATTCACCCCTCCACTTT,CASRREGSNSPLHF,-,TRBV3-1,-,TRBJ1-6
TGCAGTGCTGGGGACCCAAGGGGGGGGCGGCTCGGCTACAATGAGCAGTTCTTC,CSAGDPRGGRLGYNEQFF,-,TRBV20-1,few,TRBJ2-1
TGTGCCAGCAGTCCCCGGGTTCAGGGCCAAAACATTCAGTACTTC,CASSPRVQGQNIQYF,-,TRBV6-2/TRBV6-3,-,TRBJ2-4
TGTGCCAGCAGGCCCCTAGCGGGGGGAAGTACCGGGGAGCTGTTTTTT,CASRPLAGGSTGELFF,TRBD2,TRBV7-9,-,TRBJ2-2
TGTGCCAGCATTAAGACAGCCAAGCAGTTCTTC,CASIKTAKQFF,-,TRBV12-3/TRBV12-4,few,TRBJ2-1
TGTGCTTGCAGCCTAGCGGGAGACCACAATGAGCAGTTCTTC,CACSLAGDHNEQFF,TRBD2,TRBV7-7,few,TRBJ2-1
TGCGCCAGCAGCTCCGAGTCCACGGGGTACGAGCAGTACTTC,CASSSESTGYEQYF,-,TRBV5-1,few,TRBJ2-7
TGTGCCAGCAGTTACGATTCGACGGCTTCCACTTATAGCAATCAGCCCCAGCATTTT,CASSYDSTASTYSNQPQHF,-,TRBV6-5,-,TRBJ1-5
TGCGCCAGCAGCCACCGGGACAGCACTGTGTATGGCTACACCTTC,CASSHRDSTVYGYTF,TRBD1,TRBV5-1,few,TRBJ1-2
TGTGCCAGCAGTGACCTAGCGGGGTCAGATACGCAGTATTTT,CASSDLAGSDTQYF,TRBD2,TRBV6-4,-,TRBJ2-3
TGCGCCAGCACCCATTACAATAGCAATCAGCCCCAGCATTTT,CASTHYNSNQPQHF,-,TRBV12-3/TRBV12-4,-,TRBJ1-5
TGTGCCAGCAGCTCCTCGGACGGTTGGCCAAAACTGTTTTTT,CASSSSDGWPKLFF,-,TRBV7-2,few,TRBJ1-4
TGTGCCAGCAGCTTAGAGGGCCAGGGGGCAGAGACCCAGTACTTC,CASSLEGQGAETQYF,TRBD1,TRBV13,-,TRBJ2-5
TGCGCCAGCATTAAGCAGGGGCGGATTGGCTACACCTTC,CASIKQGRIGYTF,-,TRBV4-3,-,TRBJ1-2
TGTGCCAGCAGCGTAGGGGGACAGTCCACAGATACGCAGTATTTT,CASSVGGQSTDTQYF,TRBD1,TRBV9,-,TRBJ2-3
TGTGCCAGCAGTTACTCTCGGTACTACGAGCAGTACTTC,CASSYSRYYEQYF,-,TRBV6-2/TRBV6-3,-,TRBJ2-7
TGTGCCAGCAGTCCCAAACTAGCGGGAGGCCCAGATACGCAGTATTTT,CASSPKLAGGPDTQYF,TRBD2,TRBV27,few,TRBJ2-3
TGTGCCAGCAGTGTGGACAGAGGGACGGAGACCCAGTACTTC,CASSVDRGTETQYF,-,TRBV27,-,TRBJ2-5
TGTGCCAGCAGACCCCACGCTAGCGAGATGAACATTCAGTACTTC,CASRPHASEMNIQYF,-,TRBV6-2/TRBV6-3,-,TRBJ2-4
TGCAGTGCTGTTAGTACCGGGACTAATTACAATGAGCAGTTCTTC,CSAVSTGTNYNEQFF,TRBD2,TRBV20-1,-,TRBJ2-1
TGTGCCAGCAGCCTGCAAACTTTACTAGCGGGGGGGCCAGAGGATACGCAGTATTTT,CASSLQTLLAGGPEDTQYF,TRBD2,TRBV11-2,-,TRBJ2-3
TGCAGTGCTAGACTAGCGGCGTACTACGAGCAGTACTTC,CSARLAAYYEQYF,TRBD2,TRBV20-1,once,TRBJ2-7
TGTGCCATCGCGGGTGGTTTCGGGCGGGCCCTGGGAGATACGCAGTATTTT,CAIAGGFGRALGDTQYF,-,TRBV10-3,-,TRBJ2-3
TGTGCCAGCAGCCGGGGGGGGCCTCCGTACGAGCAGTACTTC,CASSRGGPPYEQYF,TRBD2,TRBV27,few,TRBJ2-7
TGTGCCATCAGTGAGTGGGGGGGAAGGTCCAATGAGCAGTTCTTC,CAISEWGGRSNEQFF,TRBD2,TRBV10-3,-,TRBJ2-1
TGTGCCAGCAGCTTAATATCCTGGGGCGAGCAGTACTTC,CASSLISWGEQYF,-,TRBV7-2,-,TRBJ2-7
TGTGCCACCACCCCGGGGGACCAAGAGACCCAGTACTTC,CATTPGDQETQYF,-,TRBV10-3,-,TRBJ2-5
TGTGCCACCAGTGATAGGAACGAGCAGTACTTC,CATSDRNEQYF,-,TRBV24-1,few,TRBJ2-7
TGTGCCAGCAGTTTAGCTAGCAGGGTCCTTAGGGGCTACACCTTC,CASSLASRVLRGYTF,-,TRBV12-3/TRBV12-4,-,TRBJ1-2
TGTGCCAGCAGCTTATTGCGGTCCGGGACTAATGAAAAACTGTTTTTT,CASSLLRSGTNEKLFF,-,TRBV11-1,few,TRBJ1-4
TGTGCCAGCAGCCGGGACAGGGACGCAACTAATGAAAAACTGTTTTTT,CASSRDRDATNEKLFF,TRBD1,TRBV7-9,-,TRBJ1-4
TGCAGTGCTAGATTAGCGGGGCACTACGAGCAGTACTTC,CSARLAGHYEQYF,TRBD2,TRBV20-1,-,TRBJ2-7
TGTGCCAGCAGCTTAGACAGGGCGAATCAGCCCCAGCATTTT,CASSLDRANQPQHF,TRBD1,TRBV14,-,TRBJ1-5
TGCAGCGCAACAGGGTCGAGAGCAGATACGCAGTATTTT,CSATGSRADTQYF,-,TRBV29-1,few,TRBJ2-3
TGTGCCAGCAGCTTAGACCAGATCTACAATGAGCAGTTCTTC,CASSLDQIYNEQFF,-,TRBV11-2,-,TRBJ2-1
TGCGCCAGCAGCCAAGATGCCACCTACAATGAGCAGTTCTTC,CASSQDATYNEQFF,-,TRBV4-1,-,TRBJ2-1
TGTGCCAGCAGTTTGCGGACTAATGAAAAACTGTTTTTT,CASSLRTNEKLFF,-,TRBV6-2/TRBV6-3,few,TRBJ1-4
TGTGCCACGGGGCCTGGTAGCTCTGGGGCCAACGTCCTGACTTTC,CATGPGSSGANVLTF,-,TRBV6-6,-,TRBJ2-6
TGTGCCAGCAGGAGTCCCGGGACAGGGGGTTCCTATGGCTACACCTTC,CASRSPGTGGSYGYTF,TRBD1,TRBV6-1,-,TRBJ1-2
TGCAGTGCTAGAGACGGGACAGCCCTAACAACTAATGAAAAACTGTTTTTT,CSARDGTALTTNEKLFF,TRBD1,TRBV20-1,once,TRBJ1-4
TGTGCCAGCAGTTACTCGCAGCGCGGAGAGACCCAGTACTTC,CASSYSQRGETQYF,-,TRBV6-6,-,TRBJ2-5
TGTGCCAGCAGTTTGGGGTCAGCTAACTATGGCTACACCTTC,CASSLGSANYGYTF,-,TRBV12-3/TRBV12-4,few,TRBJ1-2
TGTGCCAGCAGCGTAGAGGCGATGGGCGCCTACGAGCAGTACTTC,CASSVEAMGAYEQYF,-,TRBV9,many,TRBJ2-7
TGCAGCGTTGGTGTCGGGTCCACTAATGAAAAACTGTTTTTT,CSVGVGSTNEKLFF,-,TRBV29-1,few,TRBJ1-4
TGCAGCGTCCATGGGAAGAACACTGAAGCTTTCTTT,CSVHGKNTEAFF,-,TRBV29-1,-,TRBJ1-1
TGCAGTGCTAAGACAGGGGGAGGACGCAATCAGCCCCAGCATTTT,CSAKTGGGRNQPQHF,TRBD1,TRBV20-1,-,TRBJ1-5
TGCAGTGCTAACCCGTTGACAGGGTATTATGAGACCCAGTACTTC,CSANPLTGYYETQYF,TRBD1,TRBV20-1,few,TRBJ2-5
TGTGCCATCAGTGCCCCGGGACTAGCGGGGGCCGTCTCCTACAATGAGCAGTTCTTC,CAISAPGLAGAVSYNEQFF,TRBD2,TRBV10-3,-,TRBJ2-1
TGCAGTGCTGCGCGGACGGATCGCTCCTACAATGAGCAGTTCTTC,CSAARTDRSYNEQFF,-,TRBV20-1,-,TRBJ2-1
TGTGCCAGCAGCCCTAACGCCATGCCGGGGGTCTTC,CASSPNAMPGVF,-,TRBV9,-,TRBJ2-1
TGCAGTGCTAGAGATCTTGGGGGGAACATTCAGTACTTC,CSARDLGGNIQYF,-,TRBV20-1,few,TRBJ2-4
TGTGCTAGCAGTGATTCAGGGTTTGGCGAGCAGTACTTC,CASSDSGFGEQYF,-,TRBV7-7,-,TRBJ2-7
TGTGCCAGCAGCTTGTCGAACGCACTTTTGGGTTTTCAGCCCCAGCGTTTT,CASSLSNALLGFQPQRF,-,TRBV5-5,-,TRBJ1-5